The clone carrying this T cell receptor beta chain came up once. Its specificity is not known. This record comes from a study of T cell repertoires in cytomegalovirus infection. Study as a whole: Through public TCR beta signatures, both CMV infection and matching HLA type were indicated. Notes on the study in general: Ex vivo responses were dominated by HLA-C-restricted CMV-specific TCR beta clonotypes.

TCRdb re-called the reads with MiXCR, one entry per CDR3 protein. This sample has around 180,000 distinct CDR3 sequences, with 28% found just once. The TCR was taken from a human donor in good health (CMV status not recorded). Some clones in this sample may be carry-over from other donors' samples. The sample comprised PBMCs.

CDR3 DNA sequence: TGCAGTGCCCCGCCGGGGTTGGAATATACGCAGTATTTT. Its protein is CSAPPGLEYTQYF. J is TRBJ2-3 and V is TRBV20-1, with a possible D match to TRBD2 (5 bases). The V and J ends lost 6 bases and 7 bases respectively, with 17 bases between them. The CDR3 runs to 13 residues. The V gene's germline CDR1 is DFQATT and CDR2 SNEGSKA (reference sequence).